Listed below are T cell receptor beta chains from one sample, sequenced in a study of spatial heterogeneity in lung cancer. TCRdb called the 5' RACE reads again in MiXCR, with one record for every CDR3 protein. Of roughly 120,000 distinct CDR3 sequences listed, 12% were seen once; the top ten hold about 15%. The source material was PBMCs, sampled at follow-up. These receptors originate from a male donor with early-stage non-small cell lung cancer. Both conserved end residues are part of each CDR3. A D gene is named only where the DNA matches it firmly. Clone size appears in some rows only: once, few, many, or a class for an expanded clone.

size	D	V	J	length	CDR3	DNA
.	TRBD1	TRBV10-3	TRBJ1-5	13	CAIRGTGDQPQHF	TGTGCCATCAGGGGGACAGGGGATCAGCCCCAGCATTTT
.	.	TRBV20-1	TRBJ2-1	12	CSARDLRYEQFF	TGCAGTGCTAGAGATTTACGATATGAGCAGTTCTTC
.	TRBD1	TRBV5-1	TRBJ1-2	16	CASSKETGREGYGYTF	TGCGCCAGCAGCAAAGAGACAGGGAGAGAGGGCTATGGCTACACCTTC
many	TRBD2	TRBV5-1	TRBJ2-5	17	CASMGGLAETNQETQYF	TGCGCCAGCATGGGGGGACTAGCGGAGACAAACCAAGAGACCCAGTACTTC
.	.	TRBV5-1	TRBJ2-7	13	CASSLEPTDKQYF	TGCGCCAGCAGCTTGGAACCCACTGACAAGCAGTACTTC
few	TRBD1	TRBV18	TRBJ2-3	16	CASSLRTGGRTDTQYF	TGTGCCAGCTCACTTCGGACAGGGGGCAGGACAGATACGCAGTATTTT
.	.	TRBV3-1	TRBJ2-5	14	CASSQSQGGVTQYF	TGTGCCAGCAGCCAAAGTCAGGGGGGCGTGACCCAGTACTTC
.	.	TRBV30	TRBJ2-7	11	CAWATSSEQYF	TGTGCCTGGGCTACTAGTTCCGAGCAGTACTTC
many	.	TRBV20-1	TRBJ1-5	13	CSAAVSSNQPQHF	TGCAGTGCCGCAGTGTCAAGCAATCAGCCCCAGCATTTT
once	TRBD2	TRBV7-9	TRBJ2-1	13	CASSRGGINEQFF	TGTGCCAGCAGCCGCGGGGGAATCAATGAGCAGTTCTTC
.	.	TRBV6-5	TRBJ2-3	16	CASSYSYRGPTDTQYF	TGTGCCAGCAGTTACTCGTATCGGGGGCCCACAGATACGCAGTATTTT
.	.	TRBV3-1	TRBJ2-3	13	CASSYQSGRTQYF	TGTGCCAGCAGCTACCAATCGGGCCGGACGCAGTATTTT
.	.	TRBV7-2	TRBJ1-6	16	CASSLLTTKANSPLHF	TGTGCCAGCAGCTTATTAACTACAAAGGCGAATTCACCCCTCCACTTT
few	.	TRBV6-1	TRBJ2-2	12	CASGSGAGELFF	TGTGCCAGCGGTTCGGGGGCCGGGGAGCTGTTTTTT
many	.	TRBV9	TRBJ2-1	16	CASSVDGGVLYNEQFF	TGTGCCAGCAGCGTAGATGGAGGGGTACTCTACAATGAGCAGTTCTTC
few	TRBD2	TRBV20-1	TRBJ2-3	16	CSAREFVGGGTDTQYF	TGCAGTGCTAGAGAGTTTGTCGGGGGGGGCACAGATACGCAGTATTTT
many	.	TRBV4-2	TRBJ2-2	14	CASSQDRGGGELFF	TGTGCCAGCAGCCAAGATCGTGGGGGCGGGGAGCTGTTTTTT
.	TRBD2	TRBV4-2	TRBJ2-3	16	CASSQAPAGRADTQYF	TGTGCCAGCAGCCAGGCTCCAGCGGGGCGCGCAGATACGCAGTATTTT
many	.	TRBV7-2	TRBJ2-5	11	CASSSAMAQYF	TGTGCCAGCAGCTCGGCAATGGCCCAGTACTTC
many	.	TRBV20-1	TRBJ1-5	17	CSARAPTMGTRNQPQHF	TGCAGTGCTAGAGCTCCTACGATGGGGACGCGCAATCAGCCCCAGCATTTT
few	.	TRBV27	TRBJ2-7	15	CASSSGRGSSYEQYF	TGTGCCAGCAGTTCGGGCCGGGGGTCCTCCTACGAGCAGTACTTC
.	.	TRBV14	TRBJ2-3	13	CASSQWTTDTQYF	TGTGCCAGCAGCCAATGGACGACAGATACGCAGTATTTT
few	.	TRBV11-2	TRBJ2-7	18	CASSLAPPGRGPAYEQYF	TGTGCCAGCAGCCTAGCCCCTCCCGGCAGGGGTCCGGCCTACGAGCAGTACTTC
few	.	TRBV3-1	TRBJ1-1	14	CASSQDLSGSEAFF	TGTGCCAGCAGCCAAGATTTGTCAGGGTCTGAAGCTTTCTTT
.	.	TRBV4-1	TRBJ1-5	14	CASSQARGGQPQHF	TGCGCCAGCAGCCAAGCCAGGGGCGGTCAGCCCCAGCATTTT
few	.	TRBV18	TRBJ2-7	12	CASSPRTAEQYF	TGTGCCAGCTCACCGAGGACAGCCGAGCAGTACTTC
many	.	TRBV12-3/TRBV12-4	TRBJ1-4	14	CASSPGRANEKLFF	TGTGCCAGCAGCCCAGGGAGGGCTAATGAAAAACTGTTTTTT
many	.	TRBV19	TRBJ2-6	12	CASSRGANVLTF	TGTGCCAGTAGCAGGGGGGCCAACGTCCTGACTTTC
.	.	TRBV19	TRBJ2-7	13	CASSSQLVYEQYF	TGTGCCAGTAGTTCCCAGTTGGTCTACGAGCAGTACTTC
few	TRBD1	TRBV18	TRBJ2-6	17	CASSRQGTSSGANVLTF	TGTGCCAGCTCTCGACAGGGTACCTCCTCTGGGGCCAACGTCCTGACTTTC
many	.	TRBV29-1	TRBJ1-1	16	CSVGSQGLSGGTEAFF	TGCAGCGTGGGGTCCCAGGGGCTGAGCGGCGGCACTGAAGCTTTCTTT
few	.	TRBV20-1	TRBJ2-3	12	CSAHPNSDTQYF	TGCAGTGCGCACCCCAACTCAGATACGCAGTATTTT
few	.	TRBV2	TRBJ1-5	13	CASRSEANQPQHF	TGTGCCAGCCGAAGCGAGGCTAATCAGCCCCAGCATTTT
.	TRBD2	TRBV28	TRBJ2-2	15	CASSRAGGTTGELFF	TGTGCCAGCAGCCGAGCGGGGGGGACCACCGGGGAGCTGTTTTTT
.	.	TRBV6-5	TRBJ1-2	14	CASSYAELDYGYTF	TGTGCCAGCAGTTACGCGGAGTTAGACTATGGCTACACCTTC
many	.	TRBV18	TRBJ2-7	13	CASSLKGSYEQYF	TGTGCCAGCTCACTAAAAGGGTCCTACGAGCAGTACTTC
many	.	TRBV9	TRBJ2-3	15	CASSVAGIRTDTQYF	TGTGCCAGCAGCGTAGCAGGAATCAGAACAGATACGCAGTATTTT
many	.	TRBV28	TRBJ1-5	14	CASSSSDRRGAQHF	TGTGCCAGCAGTTCCTCAGACCGCCGCGGAGCCCAGCATTTT
few	.	TRBV18	TRBJ2-1	14	CASFRDRSDNEQFF	TGTGCCAGCTTCAGAGACAGGTCGGACAATGAGCAGTTCTTC
.	.	TRBV7-2	TRBJ1-3	14	CASSLTSYGNTIYF	TGTGCCAGCAGCTTGACCAGCTATGGAAACACCATATATTTT
many	.	TRBV7-3	TRBJ1-1	13	CASSLGPGNRAFF	TGTGCCAGCAGCCTTGGACCCGGAAATCGAGCTTTCTTT
.	.	TRBV30	TRBJ1-2	14	CAWETGPQGSGYTF	TGTGCCTGGGAGACGGGGCCTCAAGGCTCTGGCTACACCTTC
.	.	TRBV12-3/TRBV12-4	TRBJ1-1	15	CASSFTNTGLFEAFF	TGTGCCAGCAGTTTTACTAACACAGGACTCTTTGAAGCTTTCTTT
many	.	TRBV4-2	TRBJ1-1	14	CASSQDRVNTEAFF	TGTGCCAGCAGCCAAGACAGGGTGAACACTGAAGCTTTCTTT
few	.	TRBV7-2	TRBJ1-4	13	CASSTSTNEKLFF	TGTGCCAGCAGTACTTCAACTAATGAAAAACTGTTTTTT
.	TRBD1	TRBV19	TRBJ2-5	16	CASSIRRTGGRETQYF	TGTGCCAGTAGTATTCGGCGGACAGGGGGCAGAGAGACCCAGTACTTC
.	.	TRBV4-1	TRBJ2-1	13	CASSQGVVHEQFF	TGCGCCAGCAGCCAAGGGGTTGTCCATGAGCAGTTCTTC
once	.	TRBV28	TRBJ2-1	18	CASSFIPGAHPFSNEQFF	TGTGCCAGCAGTTTCATTCCGGGGGCGCATCCCTTCAGTAATGAGCAGTTCTTC
.	.	TRBV9	TRBJ2-3	16	CASSPRSSASTDTQYF	TGTGCCAGCAGCCCTCGTAGTAGTGCTAGCACAGATACGCAGTATTTT
few	.	TRBV30	TRBJ1-4	11	CAWSQRGKLFF	TGTGCCTGGAGCCAGCGGGGAAAACTGTTTTTT
.	.	TRBV28	TRBJ2-2	14	CASQDSTNTGELFF	TGTGCCTCACAGGACAGTACGAACACCGGGGAGCTGTTTTTT
many	.	TRBV5-1	TRBJ2-1	15	CASSDKPGYNNEQFF	TGCGCCAGCAGCGATAAACCGGGATACAACAATGAGCAGTTCTTC
few	TRBD1	TRBV5-5	TRBJ2-1	15	CASSPEGQGWNEQFF	TGTGCCAGCAGCCCTGAAGGACAGGGGTGGAATGAGCAGTTCTTC
.	.	TRBV28	TRBJ2-6	15	CASSSGGSGANVLTF	TGTGCCAGCAGTTCGGGTGGATCTGGGGCCAACGTCCTGACTTTC
.	.	TRBV4-3	TRBJ1-1	14	CASSQDAGNTEAFF	TGCGCCAGCAGCCAAGATGCAGGGAACACTGAAGCTTTCTTT